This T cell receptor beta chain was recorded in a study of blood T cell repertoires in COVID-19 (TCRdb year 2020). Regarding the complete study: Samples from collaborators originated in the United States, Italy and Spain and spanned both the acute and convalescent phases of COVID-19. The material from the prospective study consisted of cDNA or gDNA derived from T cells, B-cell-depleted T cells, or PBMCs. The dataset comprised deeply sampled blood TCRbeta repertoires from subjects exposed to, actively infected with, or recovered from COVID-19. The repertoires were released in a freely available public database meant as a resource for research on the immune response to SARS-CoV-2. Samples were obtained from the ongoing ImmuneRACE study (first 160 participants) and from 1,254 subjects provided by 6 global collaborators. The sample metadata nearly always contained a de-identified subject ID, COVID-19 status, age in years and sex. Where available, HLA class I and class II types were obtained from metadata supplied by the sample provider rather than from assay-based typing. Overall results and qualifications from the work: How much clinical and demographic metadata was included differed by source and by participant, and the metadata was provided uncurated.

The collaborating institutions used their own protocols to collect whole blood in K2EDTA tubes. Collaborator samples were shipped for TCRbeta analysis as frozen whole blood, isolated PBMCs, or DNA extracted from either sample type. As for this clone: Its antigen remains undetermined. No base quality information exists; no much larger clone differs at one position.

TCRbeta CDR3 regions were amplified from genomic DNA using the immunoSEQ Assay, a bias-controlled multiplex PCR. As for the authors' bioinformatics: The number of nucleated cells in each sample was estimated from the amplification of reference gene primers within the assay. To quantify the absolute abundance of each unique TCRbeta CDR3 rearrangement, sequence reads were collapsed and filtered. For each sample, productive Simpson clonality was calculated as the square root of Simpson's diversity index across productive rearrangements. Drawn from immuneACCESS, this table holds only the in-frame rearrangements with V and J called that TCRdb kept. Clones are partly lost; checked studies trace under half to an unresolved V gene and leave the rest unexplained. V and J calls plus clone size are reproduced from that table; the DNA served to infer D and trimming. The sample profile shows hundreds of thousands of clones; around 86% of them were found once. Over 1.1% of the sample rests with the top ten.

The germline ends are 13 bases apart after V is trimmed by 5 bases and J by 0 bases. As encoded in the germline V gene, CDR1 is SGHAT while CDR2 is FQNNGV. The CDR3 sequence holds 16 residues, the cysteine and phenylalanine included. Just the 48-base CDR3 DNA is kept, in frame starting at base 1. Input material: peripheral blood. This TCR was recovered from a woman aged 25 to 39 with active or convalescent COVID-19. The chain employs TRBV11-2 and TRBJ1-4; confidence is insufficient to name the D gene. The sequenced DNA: TGTGCCAGCAGCCCTCGGCGCGGAGCAACTAATGAAAAACTGTTTTTT. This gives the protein CASSPRRGATNEKLFF.